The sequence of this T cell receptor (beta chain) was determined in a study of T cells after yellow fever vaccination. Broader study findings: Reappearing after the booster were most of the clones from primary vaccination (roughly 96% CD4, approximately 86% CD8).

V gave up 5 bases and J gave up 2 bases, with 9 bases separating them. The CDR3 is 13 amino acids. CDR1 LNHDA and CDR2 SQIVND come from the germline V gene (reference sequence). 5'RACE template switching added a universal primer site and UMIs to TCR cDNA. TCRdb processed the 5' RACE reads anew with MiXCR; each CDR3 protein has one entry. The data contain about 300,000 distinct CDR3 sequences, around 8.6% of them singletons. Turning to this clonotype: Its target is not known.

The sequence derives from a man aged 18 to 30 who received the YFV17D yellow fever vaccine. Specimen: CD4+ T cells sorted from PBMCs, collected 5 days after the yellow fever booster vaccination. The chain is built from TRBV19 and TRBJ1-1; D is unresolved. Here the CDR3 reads CASSVATNTEAFF. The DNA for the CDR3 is TGTGCCAGTAGTGTGGCCACCAACACTGAAGCTTTCTTT.